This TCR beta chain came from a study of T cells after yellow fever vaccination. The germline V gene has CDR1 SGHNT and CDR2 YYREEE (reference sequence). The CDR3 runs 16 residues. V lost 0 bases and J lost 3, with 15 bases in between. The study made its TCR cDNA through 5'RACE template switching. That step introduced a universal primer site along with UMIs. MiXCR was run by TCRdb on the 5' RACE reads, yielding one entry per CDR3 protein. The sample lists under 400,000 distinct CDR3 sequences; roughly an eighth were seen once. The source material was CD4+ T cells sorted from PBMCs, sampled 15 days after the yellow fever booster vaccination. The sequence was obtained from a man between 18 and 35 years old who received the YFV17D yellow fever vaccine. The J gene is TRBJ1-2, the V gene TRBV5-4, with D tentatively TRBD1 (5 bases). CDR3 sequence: CASSLALGREDYGYTF. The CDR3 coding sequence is TGTGCCAGCAGCTTGGCCTTGGGGCGCGAGGACTATGGCTACACCTTC.